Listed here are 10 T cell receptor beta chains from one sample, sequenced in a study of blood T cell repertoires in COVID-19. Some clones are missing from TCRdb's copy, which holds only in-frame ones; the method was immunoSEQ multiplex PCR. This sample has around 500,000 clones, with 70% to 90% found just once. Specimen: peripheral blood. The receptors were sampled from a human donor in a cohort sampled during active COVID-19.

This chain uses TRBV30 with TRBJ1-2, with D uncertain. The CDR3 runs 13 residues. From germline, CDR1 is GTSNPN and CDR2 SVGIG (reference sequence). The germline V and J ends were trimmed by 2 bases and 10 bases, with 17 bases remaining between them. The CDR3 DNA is TGTGCCTGGAGTAACTACAAGAGAGGTAACTACACCTTC. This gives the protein CAWSNYKRGNYTF.

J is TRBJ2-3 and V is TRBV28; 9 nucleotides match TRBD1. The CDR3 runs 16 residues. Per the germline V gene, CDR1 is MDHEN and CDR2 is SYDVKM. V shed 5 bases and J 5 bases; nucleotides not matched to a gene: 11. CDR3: CASSGSGTGSRDTQYF. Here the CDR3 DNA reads TGTGCCAGCAGTGGATCCGGGACAGGGAGTAGAGATACGCAGTATTTT.

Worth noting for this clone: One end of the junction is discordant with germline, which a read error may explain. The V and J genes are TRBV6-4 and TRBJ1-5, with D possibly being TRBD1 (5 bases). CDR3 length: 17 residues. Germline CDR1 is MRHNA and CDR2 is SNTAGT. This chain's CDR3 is CASGECKGSDSNQPQHF. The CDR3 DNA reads TGTGCCAGCGGTGAATGCAAGGGGTCCGATAGCAATCAGCCCCAGCATTTT.

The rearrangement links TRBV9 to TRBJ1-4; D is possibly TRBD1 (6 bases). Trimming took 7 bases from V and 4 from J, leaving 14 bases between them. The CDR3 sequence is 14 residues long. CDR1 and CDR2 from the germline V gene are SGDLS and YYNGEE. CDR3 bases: TGTGCCAGCGGGTTCGACAGGAGTAATGAAAAACTGTTTTTT. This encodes CASGFDRSNEKLFF.

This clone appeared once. The CDR3 is CASSPPERGRGTEAFF. The CDR3 coding sequence is TGTGCCAGCTCACCCCCGGAGAGGGGGCGAGGCACTGAAGCTTTCTTT. The chain employs TRBV18 and TRBJ1-1, with TRBD1 matching over 7 bases. The CDR3 spans 16 residues. The J segment lost 4 bases and the V segment lost 3 bases, leaving 11 bases of the junction unmatched. From germline, CDR1 is KGHSH and CDR2 LQKENI. Full variable domain (missing parts from reference TRBV18 and TRBJ1-1): NAGVMQNPRHLVRRRGQEARLRCSPMKGHSHVYWYRQLPEEGLKFMVYLQKENIIDESGMPKERFSAEFPKEGPSILRIQQVVRGDSAAYFCASSPPERGRGTEAFFGQGTRLTVV.

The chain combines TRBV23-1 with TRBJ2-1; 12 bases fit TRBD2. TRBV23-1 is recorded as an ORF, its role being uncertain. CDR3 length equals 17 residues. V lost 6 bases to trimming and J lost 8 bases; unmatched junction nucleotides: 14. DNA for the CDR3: TGCGCCAGCAGAAACACCTGGACTAGCGGGGTTTTCGATGAGCAGTTCTTC. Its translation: CASRNTWTSGVFDEQFF.

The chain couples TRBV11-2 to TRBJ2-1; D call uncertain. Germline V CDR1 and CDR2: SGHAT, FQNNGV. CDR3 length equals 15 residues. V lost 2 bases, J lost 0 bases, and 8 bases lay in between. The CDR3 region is CASSLSSSSYNEQFF. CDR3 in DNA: TGTGCCAGCAGCTTAAGCTCGAGCTCCTACAATGAGCAGTTCTTC.

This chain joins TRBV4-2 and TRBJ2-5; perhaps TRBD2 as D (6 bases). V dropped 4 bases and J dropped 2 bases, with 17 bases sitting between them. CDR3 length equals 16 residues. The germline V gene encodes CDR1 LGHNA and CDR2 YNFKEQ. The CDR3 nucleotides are TGTGCCAGCAGCCCCCCCCGGGGGACTGCTCAAGAGACCCAGTACTTC. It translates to CASSPPRGTAQETQYF.

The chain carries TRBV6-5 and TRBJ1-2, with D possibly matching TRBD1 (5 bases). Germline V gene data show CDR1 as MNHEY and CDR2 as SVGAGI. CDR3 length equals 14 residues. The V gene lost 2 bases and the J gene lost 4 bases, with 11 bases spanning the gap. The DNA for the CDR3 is TGTGCCAGCAGTTACGGCGGGGACCTCTATGGCTACACCTTC. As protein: CASSYGGDLYGYTF.

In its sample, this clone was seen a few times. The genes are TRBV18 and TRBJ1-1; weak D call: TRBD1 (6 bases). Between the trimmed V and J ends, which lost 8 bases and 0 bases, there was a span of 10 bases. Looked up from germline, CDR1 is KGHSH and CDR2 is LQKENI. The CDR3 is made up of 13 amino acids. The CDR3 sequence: CASKDSMNTEAFF. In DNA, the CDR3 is TGTGCCAGCAAGGACAGCATGAACACTGAAGCTTTCTTT.